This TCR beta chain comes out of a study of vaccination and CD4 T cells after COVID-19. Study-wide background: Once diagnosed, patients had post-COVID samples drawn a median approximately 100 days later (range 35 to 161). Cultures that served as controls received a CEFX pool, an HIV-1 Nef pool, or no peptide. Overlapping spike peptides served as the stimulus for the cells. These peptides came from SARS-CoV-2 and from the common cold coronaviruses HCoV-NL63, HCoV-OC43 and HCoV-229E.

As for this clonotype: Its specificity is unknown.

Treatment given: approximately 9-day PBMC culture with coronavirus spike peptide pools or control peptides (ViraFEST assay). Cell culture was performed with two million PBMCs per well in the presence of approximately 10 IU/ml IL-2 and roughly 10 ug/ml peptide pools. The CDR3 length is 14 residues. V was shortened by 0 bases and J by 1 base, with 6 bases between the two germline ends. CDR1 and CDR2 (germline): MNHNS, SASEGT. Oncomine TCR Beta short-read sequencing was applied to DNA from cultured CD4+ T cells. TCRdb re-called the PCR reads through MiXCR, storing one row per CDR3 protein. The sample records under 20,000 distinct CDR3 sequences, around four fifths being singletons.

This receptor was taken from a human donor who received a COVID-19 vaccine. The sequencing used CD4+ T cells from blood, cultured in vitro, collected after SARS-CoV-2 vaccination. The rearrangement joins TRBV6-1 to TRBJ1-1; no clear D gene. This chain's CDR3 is CASSEAVGNTEAFF. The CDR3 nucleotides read TGTGCCAGCAGTGAAGCAGTAGGGAACACTGAAGCTTTCTTT.